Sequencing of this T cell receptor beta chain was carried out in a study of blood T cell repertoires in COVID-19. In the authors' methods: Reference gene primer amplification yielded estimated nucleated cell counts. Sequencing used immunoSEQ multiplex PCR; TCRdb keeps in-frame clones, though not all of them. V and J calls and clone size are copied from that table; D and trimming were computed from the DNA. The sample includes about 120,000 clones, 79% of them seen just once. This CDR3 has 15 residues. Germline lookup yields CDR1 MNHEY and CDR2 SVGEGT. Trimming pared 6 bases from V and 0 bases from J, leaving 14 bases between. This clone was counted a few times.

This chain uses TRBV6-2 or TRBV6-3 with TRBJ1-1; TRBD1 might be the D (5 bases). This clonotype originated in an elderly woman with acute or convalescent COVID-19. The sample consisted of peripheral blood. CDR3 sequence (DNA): TGTGCCAGCAGCCCGATGTGGGGGGTGAACACTGAAGCTTTCTTT. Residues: CASSPMWGVNTEAFF.